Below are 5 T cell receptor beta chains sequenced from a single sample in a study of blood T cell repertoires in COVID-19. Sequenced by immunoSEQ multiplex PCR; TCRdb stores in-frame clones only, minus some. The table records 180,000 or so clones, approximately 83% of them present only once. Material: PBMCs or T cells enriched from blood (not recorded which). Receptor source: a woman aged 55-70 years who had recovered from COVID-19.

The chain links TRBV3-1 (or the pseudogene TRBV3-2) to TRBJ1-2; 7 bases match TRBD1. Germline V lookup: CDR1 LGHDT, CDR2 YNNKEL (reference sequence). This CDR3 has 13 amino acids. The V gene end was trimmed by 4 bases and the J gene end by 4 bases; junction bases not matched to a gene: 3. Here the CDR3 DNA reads TGTGCCAGCAGCCGAGGGGGCGGCTATGGCTACACCTTC. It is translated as CASSRGGGYGYTF.

DNA for the CDR3: TGCGCCAGCAGCTTGGGTTCCAGTGGGCGCAGGCTCGGCACTGAAGCTTTCTTT. Encoded protein: CASSLGSSGRRLGTEAFF. The chain is built from TRBV5-1 and TRBJ1-1, with no clear D. The CDR3 loop spans 18 amino acids. Trimming stripped 0 bases from V and 4 bases from J, with 22 bases between. CDR1 SGHRS and CDR2 YFSETQ come from the germline V gene. The full variable domain, its missing parts supplied by reference TRBV5-1 and TRBJ1-1, is KAGVTQTPRYLIKTRGQQVTLSCSPISGHRSVSWYQQTPGQGLQFLFEYFSETQRNKGNFPGRFSGRQFSNSRSEMNVSTLELGDSALYLCASSLGSSGRRLGTEAFFGQGTRLTVV.

The CDR3 sequence: CASSPGHSVYEQYF. CDR3 nucleotide sequence: TGTGCCAGCAGCCCTGGACATTCCGTCTACGAGCAGTACTTC. This sequence joins TRBV9 and TRBJ2-7; possibly TRBD1 for D (5 bases). The CDR3 consists of 14 residues. CDR1 is SGDLS and CDR2 is YYNGEE in the germline V gene. Trimming removed 4 bases from V and 3 bases from J, with 14 bases in between.

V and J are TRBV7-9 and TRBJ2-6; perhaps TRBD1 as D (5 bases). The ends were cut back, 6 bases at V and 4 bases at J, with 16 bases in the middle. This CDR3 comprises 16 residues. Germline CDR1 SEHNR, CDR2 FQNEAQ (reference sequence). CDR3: CASSSSTGYGANVLTF. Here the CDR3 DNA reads TGTGCCAGCAGTTCGAGCACAGGTTACGGGGCCAACGTCCTGACTTTC.

CDR3 in DNA: TGTGCCAGCGGAACGACAGTGGCCAACAATGAGCAGTTCTTC. This gives the protein CASGTTVANNEQFF. The chain carries TRBV6-5 and TRBJ2-1, with TRBD1 as a possible D gene (5 bases). Deletions cut 8 bases from V and 5 bases from J, with 16 bases between. Germline CDR1 reads MNHEY; CDR2 reads SVGAGI. There are 14 residues in the CDR3.